This T cell receptor (beta chain) was sequenced during a study of blood T cells in healthy people across ages. There are 16 residues in the CDR3. The germline V gene encodes CDR1 MNHNS and CDR2 SASEGT. The V segment lost 5 bases and the J segment 2 bases; nucleotides outside the gene matches: 11. Each donor was a healthy Caucasian individual from Russia, aged roughly 6 to 95. Alongside a J-beta primer mix, a sample-barcoded 5' primer served in a second PCR lasting roughly 7 to 11 cycles. TCRdb recomputed calls from the 5' RACE reads with MiXCR, one row per CDR3 protein. Found here are some 800,000 distinct CDR3 sequences, 20% to 25% of them singletons; the top ten hold approximately 3.7%. These sequences were also reported in another study, on T cells of mothers and their children. As that report states: A few healthy Caucasian mothers, along with their six children, were the donors.

The TCR sequence derives from a boy between 5 and 17 years old in good health. The source material was blood. The chain recombines TRBV6-1 with TRBJ2-5, with 7 bases aligning to TRBD1. The chain's CDR3 is CASSPSRGQAQETQYF. In nucleotides, the CDR3 is TGTGCCAGCAGTCCCTCACGAGGACAGGCGCAAGAGACCCAGTACTTC.